The T cell receptor beta chain described here comes from a study of T cells in narcolepsy. Broader study findings: Reportedly, autoreactive clonotypes were serially detected in patients' blood but not controls'.

In the case of this clone: Its antigen is unknown.

Clones were read by immunoSEQ multiplex PCR, and TCRdb kept only the in-frame ones, dropping some. The sample has tens of thousands of clones, 75% to 90% seen once. This receptor was identified in a human donor with narcolepsy. The sample comprised CD45RA- memory CD4+ T cells from PBMCs.

The CDR3 region has the DNA TGTGCCACCAGCAGAGATTTAGCGGGAGTCTACAATGAGCAGTTCTTC. It specifies CATSRDLAGVYNEQFF. This chain uses TRBV15 with TRBJ2-1; 9 positions match TRBD2. Germline V gives CDR1 LNHNV, CDR2 YYDKDF (reference sequence). Trimming took 0 bases from V and 3 from J; bases not matched to a gene: 3. The CDR3 is 16 amino acids. The complete variable domain, with remaining parts taken from reference TRBV15 and TRBJ2-1, reads DAMVIQNPRYQVTQFGKPVTLSCSQTLNHNVMYWYQQKSSQAPKLLFHYYDKDFNNEADTPDNFQSRRPNTSFCFLDIRSPGLGDTAMYLCATSRDLAGVYNEQFFGPGTRLTVL.